The 14 T cell receptor beta chains in this list originate from one sample, sequenced in a study of control samples from healthy donors and cancer patients (TCRdb year 2020). The library came from the immunoSEQ multiplex PCR assay. Sourced from immuneACCESS, this table was stored by TCRdb with only in-frame sequences that have V and J called. A share of the clones is absent; for the studies checked, an unresolved V gene accounts for under half, and the remainder has no known explanation. This sample gives about 170,000 clones in total; roughly 92% of them show up just once. The leading ten clones occupy about 1.5% of the sample. The sample taken for sequencing was blood. The receptor set was obtained from a woman aged 18-29 years in good health.

The sample holds one count of this clone. The rearrangement joins TRBV11-2 to TRBJ2-7; weak D call: TRBD2 (6 bases). The germline gives CDR1 SGHAT, CDR2 FQNNGV. This CDR3 is 13 amino acids long. Trimming cost V 8 bases and J 6 bases, with 17 bases left between them. CDR3 sequence reads: CASGGKLELEQYF. In nucleotides, the CDR3 is TGTGCCAGCGGGGGGAAGTTGGAGCTCGAGCAGTACTTC.

This chain uses TRBV4-1 with TRBJ2-1; 7 nucleotides align to TRBD2. The CDR3 has 16 amino acids. Germline-derived CDR1 and CDR2 are MGHRA and YSYEKL. The V gene end was trimmed by 2 bases and the J gene end by 4 bases; junction bases not matched to a gene: 8. This CDR3 reads CASSQPGRARYNEQFF. The CDR3 bases are TGCGCCAGCAGCCAACCGGGGAGGGCAAGGTACAATGAGCAGTTCTTC.

The chain employs TRBV7-9 and TRBJ1-1; perhaps TRBD1 as D (5 bases). The V end was cut by 5 bases, the J end by 4 bases, with 23 bases between. In germline, CDR1 is SEHNR, CDR2 FQNEAQ (reference sequence). The CDR3 runs to 17 residues. The CDR3 here is CASSPPWIEGLGTEAFF. Written as DNA, the CDR3 is TGTGCCAGCAGCCCCCCATGGATTGAGGGGCTGGGCACTGAAGCTTTCTTT.

The chain uses TRBV6-5 and TRBJ1-2; D not resolved. V dropped 9 bases and J dropped 5 bases, with 22 bases sitting between them. CDR3 length: 15 residues. Germline loops: CDR1 MNHEY, CDR2 SVGAGI. The CDR3 sequence: CASFQTIRPPYGYTF. The DNA of the CDR3 is TGTGCCAGTTTCCAAACCATAAGACCCCCATATGGCTACACCTTC.

V gene TRBV2 combines with J gene TRBJ1-4; 8 bases agree with TRBD1. This CDR3 spans 16 amino acids. With V trimmed by 4 bases and J by 8 bases, 12 bases remained unmatched. Per germline, CDR1 SNHLY and CDR2 FYNNEI. CDR3 nucleotide sequence: TGTGCCAGCAGTGGGGGGGGACAGGCAAGTGTGGAAAAACTGTTTTTT. Encoded protein: CASSGGGQASVEKLFF. The full variable domain, with the rest looked up from reference TRBV2 and TRBJ1-4, is EPEVTQTPSHQVTQMGQEVILRCVPISNHLYFYWYRQILGQKVEFLVSFYNNEISEKSEIFDDQFSVERPDGSNFTLKIRSTKLEDSAMYFCASSGGGQASVEKLFFGSGTQLSVL.

V gene TRBV6-2 or TRBV6-3 combines with J gene TRBJ2-3; 8 positions agree with TRBD2. V dropped 0 bases and J dropped 6; count of bases not matched to a gene: 8. CDR3 length: 16 residues. The germline CDR1 and CDR2 sequences are MNHEY and SVGEGT. In DNA, the CDR3 is TGTGCCAGCAGTTACTCGATGGCGGCTAGCGGGGATACGCAGTATTTT. Translating gives CASSYSMAASGDTQYF.

The chain employs TRBV2 and TRBJ1-1; 10 nucleotides match TRBD1. From germline, CDR1 is SNHLY and CDR2 FYNNEI. With 6 bases clipped from V and 5 bases from J, the junction kept 3 bases outside the gene matches. The CDR3 has 13 residues. The CDR3 reads CASSEDRGTEAFF. CDR3 sequence (DNA): TGTGCCAGCAGCGAGGACAGGGGGACTGAAGCTTTCTTT.

This clone appeared a single time. The genes are TRBV7-2 and TRBJ1-1; D perhaps matches TRBD1 (6 bases). The CDR3 is 13 amino acids. The germline V and J ends were trimmed by 1 base and 4 bases, with 7 bases remaining between them. Germline V CDR1 and CDR2: SGHTA, FQGNSA. The CDR3 DNA sequence: TGTGCCAGCAGCTTAGACAGGGCCACTGAAGCTTTCTTT. It translates to CASSLDRATEAFF.

The V call is TRBV7-2, the J call TRBJ1-6, with unresolved D. The germline V gene encodes CDR1 SGHTA and CDR2 FQGNSA. The CDR3 is 13 amino acids. Trimming cost V 4 bases and J 12 bases, with 13 bases left between them. The CDR3 loop is CASSSSREGPLHF. The CDR3 DNA reads TGTGCCAGCAGCTCATCAAGAGAAGGACCCCTCCACTTT.

The chain carries TRBV20-1 and TRBJ2-3; D remains ambiguous. V shed 3 bases and J shed 4 bases, with 5 bases lying between them. This CDR3 has 11 residues. Germline V CDR1 and CDR2: DFQATT, SNEGSKA (reference sequence). CDR3 region: CSASWADTQYF. The CDR3 DNA sequence: TGCAGTGCTAGTTGGGCAGATACGCAGTATTTT.

This chain uses TRBV11-2 with TRBJ2-7; weak D call: TRBD2 (6 bases). V lost 0 bases and J 4 bases, leaving 7 bases between the germline ends. CDR1 is SGHAT, CDR2 FQNNGV, per germline. The length of the CDR3 is 13 residues. The CDR3 protein is CASSLEGLYEQYF. CDR3 nucleotides: TGTGCCAGCAGCTTAGAAGGACTATACGAGCAGTACTTC.

The CDR3 DNA reads TGTGCCAGCAGCTTAGCGCCTGCGGCTATAGGGGGTGACGAGCAGTACTTC. Protein: CASSLAPAAIGGDEQYF. The chain links TRBV7-2 to TRBJ2-7; D is possibly TRBD1 (6 bases). Trimming shortened V by 0 bases and J by 5 bases, and 20 bases separated the two germline ends. The CDR3 loop spans 17 amino acids. Per the germline V gene, CDR1 is SGHTA and CDR2 is FQGNSA.

V gene TRBV28 combines with J gene TRBJ1-5; TRBD1 aligns across 7 bases. Germline lookup yields CDR1 MDHEN and CDR2 SYDVKM. The CDR3 covers 14 residues. J was trimmed by 5 bases and V by 10 bases; bases with no gene match: 11. For the CDR3, the DNA is TGTGCCACGGGGGGCCGGGACAGCTATCAGCCCCAGCATTTT. It specifies CATGGRDSYQPQHF.

The chain uses TRBV15 and TRBJ1-2; TRBD1 matches 7 bases. V lost 0 bases, J lost 8 bases, and 9 bases stayed unmatched. CDR1 and CDR2 from the germline V gene are LNHNV and YYDKDF (reference sequence). The CDR3 length is 15 residues. DNA of the CDR3: TGTGCCACCAGCAGAGATTTGGACAGGTCTGAAGGCTACACCTTC. Amino acid sequence: CATSRDLDRSEGYTF.